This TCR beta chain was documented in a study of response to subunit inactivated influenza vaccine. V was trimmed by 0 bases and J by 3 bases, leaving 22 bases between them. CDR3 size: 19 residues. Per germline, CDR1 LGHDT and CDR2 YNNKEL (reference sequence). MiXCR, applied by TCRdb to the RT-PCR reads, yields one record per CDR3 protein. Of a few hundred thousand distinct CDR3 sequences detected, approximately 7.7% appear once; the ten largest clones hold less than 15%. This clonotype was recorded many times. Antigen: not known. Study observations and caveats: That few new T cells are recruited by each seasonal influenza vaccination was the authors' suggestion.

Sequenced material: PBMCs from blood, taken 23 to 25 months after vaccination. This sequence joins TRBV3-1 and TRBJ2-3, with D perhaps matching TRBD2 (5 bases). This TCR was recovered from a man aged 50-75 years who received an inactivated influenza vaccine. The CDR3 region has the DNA TGTGCCAGCAGCCAAGAATGGCGGGTGCCCCTCACGCAGACAGATACGCAGTATTTT. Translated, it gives CASSQEWRVPLTQTDTQYF.